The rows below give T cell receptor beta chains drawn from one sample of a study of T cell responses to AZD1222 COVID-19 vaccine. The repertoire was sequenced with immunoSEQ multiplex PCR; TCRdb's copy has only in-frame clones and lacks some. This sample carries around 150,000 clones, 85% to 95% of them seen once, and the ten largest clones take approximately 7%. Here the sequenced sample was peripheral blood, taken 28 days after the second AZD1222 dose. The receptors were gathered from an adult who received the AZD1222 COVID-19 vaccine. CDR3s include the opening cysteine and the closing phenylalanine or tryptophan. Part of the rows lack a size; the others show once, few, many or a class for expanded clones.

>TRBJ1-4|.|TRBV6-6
CASSSRPATNEKLFF
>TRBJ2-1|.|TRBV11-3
CASRKSDQEQFF
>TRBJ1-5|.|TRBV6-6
CASSRTVNQPQHF
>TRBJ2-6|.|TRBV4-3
CASSQVVGANVLTF
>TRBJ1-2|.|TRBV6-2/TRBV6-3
CASSYSGDRARPGYGYTF
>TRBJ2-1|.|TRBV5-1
CASSLVVAGGLYNEQFF
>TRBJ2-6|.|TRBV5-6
CASSSRVSTLANVLTF
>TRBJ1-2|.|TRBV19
CASSPTNSYGYTF
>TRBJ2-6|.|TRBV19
CASSIEGTASGANVLTF
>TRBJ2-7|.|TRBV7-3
CASSASPGQGYEQYF
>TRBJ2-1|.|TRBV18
CASEAGLADNEQFF
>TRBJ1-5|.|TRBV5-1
CASRPGTGNNQPQHF
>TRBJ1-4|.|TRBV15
CATSSYGRAGKLFF
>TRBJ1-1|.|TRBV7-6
CASSLLGDLTLNTEAFF
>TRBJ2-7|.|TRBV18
CASSPPGRDYEQYF
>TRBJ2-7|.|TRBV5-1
CATSLAGQELEQYF
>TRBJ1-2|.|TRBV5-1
CASSFFQAAGYTF
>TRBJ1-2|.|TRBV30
CAWSPQGIGYTF
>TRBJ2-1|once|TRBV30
CAWSFRLALYNEQFF
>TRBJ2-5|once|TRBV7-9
CASSLGGGGETQYF
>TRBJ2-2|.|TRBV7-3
CASSLQTTGELFF
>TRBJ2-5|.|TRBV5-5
CASSLYLGRETQYF
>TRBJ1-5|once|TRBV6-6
CASSPGVGSQPQHF